The TCR beta chain described here comes from a study of radiation and T cells in renal cell carcinoma. The time point is: blood 4 weeks post-SBRT, at nephrectomy. Stated treatment: 15 Gy SBRT to primary tumor, nephrectomy 4 weeks later. Nephrectomy followed 15 Gy stereotactic body radiation by 4 weeks. Measured with immunoSEQ multiplex PCR; TCRdb has only the in-frame clones, and not every one. This table holds 25,000 to 40,000 clones, around 85% found once. This clone has just a few counts. Germline V gene data show CDR1 as MNHEY and CDR2 as SMNVEV (reference sequence). The length of the CDR3 is 13 residues. Trimming removed 6 bases at V and 1 base at J, with 9 bases between.

The receptor comes from a man aged 60 to 69 with renal cell carcinoma. The starting material was blood, obtained from a patient whose treatment included radiotherapy and nephrectomy. The chain combines TRBV27 with TRBJ1-1; D may be TRBD1 (5 bases). CDR3 nucleotide sequence: TGTGCCAGCAGCTTACAGGAGAACACTGAAGCTTTCTTT. It encodes CASSLQENTEAFF.